This T cell receptor beta chain was identified during a study of T cells expressing NK-cell markers. Points on this clonotype: Its antigen is undetermined.

TCRdb processed the 5' RACE reads again and assigns one entry to each CDR3 protein, with no DNA. Its clone listing holds about 430,000 distinct CDR3 sequences. Findings and limits, study-wide: NKG2C+ dominant clonotypes from 6 or 7 donors made up about 1.0-7.5% of CD8+ T cells.

CDR3 length: 12 residues. CDR1 is SGHVS, CDR2 FNYEAQ, per germline. This receptor was obtained from a woman aged 50 to 60 in good health. J is TRBJ1-2 and V is TRBV7-6. Sequenced material: blood T cells: a sorted CD56 or NKG2C T cell subset, CD4+ or CD8+ T cells, or bulk PBMC T cells (not recorded which). The CDR3 loop is CASSLWSSGYTF. The full variable domain, with the rest looked up from reference TRBV7-6 and TRBJ1-2, is GAGVSQSPRYKVTKRGQDVALRCDPISGHVSLYWYRQALGQGPEFLTYFNYEAQQDKSGLPNDRFSAERPEGSISTLTIQRTEQRDSAMYRCASSLWSSGYTFGSGTRLTVV.